This T cell receptor beta chain is drawn from a study of T cell clones after liver transplantation. Some clones are missing from TCRdb's copy, which holds only in-frame ones; the method was immunoSEQ multiplex PCR. The sample has tens of thousands of clones; almost 95% are singletons. This CDR3 region has 20 residues. This chain joins TRBV21-1 and TRBJ2-6; the DNA was not used to check the table's D call, TRBD1. TRBV21-1 is marked as a pseudogene. Material: CD4+ T cells from blood, obtained around 25 months after liver transplant. This TCR derives from a human patient who received a liver transplant. A share of the T cells may be of graft donor origin. The CDR3 protein is CASSKVVAGQITSGANVLTF. CDR3 in DNA: TGTGCCAGCAGCAAAGTTGTCGCGGGACAGATAACCTCTGGGGCCAACGTCCTGACTTTC.